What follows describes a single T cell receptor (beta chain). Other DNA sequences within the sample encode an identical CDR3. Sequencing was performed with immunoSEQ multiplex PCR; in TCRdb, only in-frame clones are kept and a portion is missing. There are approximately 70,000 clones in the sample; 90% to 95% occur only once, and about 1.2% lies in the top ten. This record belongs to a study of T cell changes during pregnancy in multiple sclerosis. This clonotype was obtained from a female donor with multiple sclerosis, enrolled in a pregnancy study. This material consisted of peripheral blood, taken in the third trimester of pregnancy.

CDR3 region: CASSLASGSYEQYF. The CDR3 DNA reads as TGTGCCAGCAGCTTAGCGTCCGGTTCCTACGAGCAGTACTTC. This chain joins TRBV7-2 and TRBJ2-7; D is uncertain. The V and J ends lost 0 bases and 1 base respectively, with 7 bases between them. CDR3 length: 14 residues. The germline gives CDR1 SGHTA, CDR2 FQGNSA.